Listed here is a single T cell receptor (beta chain). Its antigen remains unknown. This record belongs to a study of shared clonotypes between healthy human individuals. Methods used by the authors: ImmunoSEQ junction-only sequences lacked quality scores, so their filtering differed. TCRdb's table, derived via immunoSEQ multiplex PCR, lists solely in-frame clones and lacks some. The V and J calls and clone size were taken over from that table, and D and trimming were inferred from the DNA. Among 1.5 million to 2.5 million clones listed, around 96% were seen once. Overall study findings and caveats: Represented diversity, genetic and exposure-history alike, was limited by few donors. Lower generation probabilities were found for non-shared clonotypes than for those shared by all four donors. Richness estimates generally favored naive over memory subsets.

Positively selected for CCR7, the CD45RO-negative cells used as naive CD8 cells excluded terminally differentiated effector memory CD45RA+ cells. Per germline, CDR1 SNHLY and CDR2 FYNNEI. CDR3 length: 13 residues. With V trimmed by 10 bases and J by 3 bases, 5 bases remained unmatched. The gene calls are TRBV2 and TRBJ2-1, with TRBD1 matching 8 bases. The TCR was taken from a man younger than 35 in good health. The sequencing input was naive CD8+ T cells sorted from blood. This CDR3 is CAILGQDYNEQFF. DNA of the CDR3: TGTGCCATCTTGGGACAGGACTACAATGAGCAGTTCTTC.